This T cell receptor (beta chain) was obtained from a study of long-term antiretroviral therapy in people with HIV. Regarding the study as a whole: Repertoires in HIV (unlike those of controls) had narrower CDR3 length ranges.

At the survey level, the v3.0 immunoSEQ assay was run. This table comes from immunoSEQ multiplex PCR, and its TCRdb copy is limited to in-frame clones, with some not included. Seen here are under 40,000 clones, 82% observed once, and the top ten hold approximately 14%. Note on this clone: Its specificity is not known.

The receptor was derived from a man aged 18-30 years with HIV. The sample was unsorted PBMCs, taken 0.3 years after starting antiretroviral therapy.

Here the CDR3 DNA reads TGCGCCAGCAGCCAAGCTAGCGGGAGTCGGGATGAGCAGTTCTTC. Its translation: CASSQASGSRDEQFF. The chain has TRBV4-3 and TRBJ2-1, with 10 bases fitting TRBD2. This CDR3 has 15 residues. Germline-derived CDR1 and CDR2 are LGHNA and YSLEER. J gave up 8 bases and V 1 base, and 5 bases lay outside the gene matches.